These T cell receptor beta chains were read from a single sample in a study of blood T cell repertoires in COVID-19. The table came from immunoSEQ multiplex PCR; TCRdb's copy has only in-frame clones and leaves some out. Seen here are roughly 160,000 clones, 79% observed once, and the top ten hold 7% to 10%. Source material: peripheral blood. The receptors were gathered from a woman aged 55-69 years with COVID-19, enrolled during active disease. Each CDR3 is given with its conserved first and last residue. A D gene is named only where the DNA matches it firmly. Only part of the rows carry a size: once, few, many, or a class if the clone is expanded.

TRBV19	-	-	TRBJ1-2	TGTGCCAGCTTGTTAAGGGACACGGGGATAGGCGGCTACACCTTC	CASLLRDTGIGGYTF
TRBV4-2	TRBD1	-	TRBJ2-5	TGTGCCAGCAGCCAAGATCCCGGGGACAGCGAAGAGACCCAGTACTTC	CASSQDPGDSEETQYF
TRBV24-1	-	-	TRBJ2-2	TGTGCCACCAGTGATAAGGGTGGCAGGGGGAACACCGGGGAGCTGTTTTTT	CATSDKGGRGNTGELFF
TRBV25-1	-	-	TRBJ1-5	TGTGCCAGCAGTGTACAGGGAAAGGATCAGCCCCAGCATTTT	CASSVQGKDQPQHF
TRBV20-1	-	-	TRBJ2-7	TGCAGTGCTAGTTTGGGGGCCTTCTACGAGCAGTACTTC	CSASLGAFYEQYF
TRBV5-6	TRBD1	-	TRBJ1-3	TGTGCCAGCAGCATAGGACAGGGTGCTGGAAACACCATATATTTT	CASSIGQGAGNTIYF
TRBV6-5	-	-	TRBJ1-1	TGTGCCAGCAGTTACTCTCAGGCAAACAAAGCTTTCTTT	CASSYSQANKAFF
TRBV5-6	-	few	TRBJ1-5	TGTGCCAGCAGCTTGTCGGGGCAGCCCCAGCATTTT	CASSLSGQPQHF
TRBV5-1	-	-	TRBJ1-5	TGCGCCAGCAGCTTGGCCCCGGGTAGCAATCAGCCCCAGCATTTT	CASSLAPGSNQPQHF
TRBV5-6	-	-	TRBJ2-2	TGTGCCAGCAGCTTGGCCGGGGGTCCCTACGGGGAGCTGTTTTTT	CASSLAGGPYGELFF
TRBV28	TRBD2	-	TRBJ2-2	TGTGCCAGCATGACTAGCGGGAGGACCTACGCGAACACCGGGGAGCTGTTTTTT	CASMTSGRTYANTGELFF
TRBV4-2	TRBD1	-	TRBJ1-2	TGTGCCAGCAGCCAAGTGGGACAGGGAGGCTATGGCTACACCTTC	CASSQVGQGGYGYTF
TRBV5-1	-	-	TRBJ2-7	TGCGCCAGCAGCGGGGGACTGGGCTACGAGCAGTACTTC	CASSGGLGYEQYF
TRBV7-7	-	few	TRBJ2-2	TGTGCTAGCAGCCCCGCCCTAAGGAACACCGGGGAGCTGTTTTTT	CASSPALRNTGELFF
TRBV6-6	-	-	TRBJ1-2	TGTGCCAGCAGTGTCGCTGGCCTTGGCTACACCTTC	CASSVAGLGYTF
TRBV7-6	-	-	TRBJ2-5	TGTGCCAGCAGCTTAGGGTTAGCACAAGAGACCCAGTACTTC	CASSLGLAQETQYF
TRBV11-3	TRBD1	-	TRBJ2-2	TGTGCCAGCAGCTTCGCGACAGGGGCCTTTTCCGGGGAGCTGTTTTTT	CASSFATGAFSGELFF
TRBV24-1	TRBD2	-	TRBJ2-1	TGTGCCACCAGTGACCACCGGCGTGGGGGGGACAATGAGCAGTTCTTC	CATSDHRRGGDNEQFF
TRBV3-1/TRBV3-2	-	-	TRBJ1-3	TGTGCCAGCAGCCAAGATACGCAGGGCTCTGGAAACACCATATATTTT	CASSQDTQGSGNTIYF
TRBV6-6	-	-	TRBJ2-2	TGTGCCAGCAGGGCCGGGGTCGGGGAGCTGTTTTTT	CASRAGVGELFF
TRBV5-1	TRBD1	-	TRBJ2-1	TGCGCCAGCAGCTTGGAGGGGGACAGGGCCCTCAATGAGCAGTTCTTC	CASSLEGDRALNEQFF
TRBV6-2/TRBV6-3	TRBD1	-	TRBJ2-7	TGTGCCAGCAGTTATGGACAGGGGGGATACGAGCAGTACTTC	CASSYGQGGYEQYF
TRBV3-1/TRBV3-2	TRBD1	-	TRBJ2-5	TGTGCCAGCAGCCAAGGGGACAGGGAGGGAAAGACCCAGTACTTC	CASSQGDREGKTQYF
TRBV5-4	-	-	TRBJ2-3	TGTGCCAGCAGCTCAGACCGGGAACACACAGATACGCAGTATTTT	CASSSDREHTDTQYF
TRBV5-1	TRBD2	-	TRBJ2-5	TGCGCCAGCAGCTTTTCTAGCGGGATTCAAGAGACCCAGTACTTC	CASSFSSGIQETQYF
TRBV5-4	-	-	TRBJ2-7	TGTGCCAGCAGCTTGGATACGCGGAGTCACCTCGAGCAGTACTTC	CASSLDTRSHLEQYF
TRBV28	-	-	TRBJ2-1	TGTGCCAGCAGTTTACAGGTTGGAGCGGGCGGTCTGAGCTCCTACAATGAGCAGTTCTTC	CASSLQVGAGGLSSYNEQFF
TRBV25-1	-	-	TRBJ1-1	TGTGCCAGCAGTGACGCCAGGGCCGGGAACACTGAAGCTTTCTTT	CASSDARAGNTEAFF
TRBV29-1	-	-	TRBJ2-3	TGCAGCGTAGTAGCAGCTACGCAGTATTTT	CSVVAATQYF
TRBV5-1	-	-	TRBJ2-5	TGCGCCAGCAGCTTCAACAGGGCTGGAGAGACCCAGTACTTC	CASSFNRAGETQYF
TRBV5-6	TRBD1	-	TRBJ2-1	TGTGCCAGCAACCGGGACAGGGGCGTAAATGAGCAGTTCTTC	CASNRDRGVNEQFF
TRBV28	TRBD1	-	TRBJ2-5	TGTGCCACTATCCGACAGGGCCTGGAGACCCAGTACTTC	CATIRQGLETQYF
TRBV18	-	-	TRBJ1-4	TGTGCCAGCTCACCACCGATCCAGGGCTCTTTCGAAAAACTGTTTTTT	CASSPPIQGSFEKLFF
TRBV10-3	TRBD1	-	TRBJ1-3	TGTGCCATCAGTGGCAGGGGGCAACGAAACACCATATATTTT	CAISGRGQRNTIYF
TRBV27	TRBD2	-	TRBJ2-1	TGTGCCGCCTCGGGACTAGCGTCGGATGAGCAGTTCTTC	CAASGLASDEQFF
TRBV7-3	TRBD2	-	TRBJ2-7	TGTGCCAGCAGCCCAAATAGCGGGAGGGCCCCCTACGAGCAGTACTTC	CASSPNSGRAPYEQYF
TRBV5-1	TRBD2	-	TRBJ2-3	TGCGCCAGCAGCCTAGGACTAGCGGGGGGCCCATTCACAGATACGCAGTATTTT	CASSLGLAGGPFTDTQYF
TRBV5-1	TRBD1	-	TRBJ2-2	TGCGCCAGCAGCTTGGACAGGGGCACCGGGGAGCTGTTTTTT	CASSLDRGTGELFF
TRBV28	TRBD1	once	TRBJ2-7	TGTGCCAGCAGTAGCCAGGGACAGCGAGACGTCTTC	CASSSQGQRDVF
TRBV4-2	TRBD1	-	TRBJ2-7	TGTGCCAGCAGCCAACCGGGACAGGGCACGTCCTACGAGCAGTACTTC	CASSQPGQGTSYEQYF
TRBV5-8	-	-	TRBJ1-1	TGTGCCAGCAGCTTCGCCCAGCGCCGCCCTGCGAGGGACACTGAAGCTTTCTTT	CASSFAQRRPARDTEAFF
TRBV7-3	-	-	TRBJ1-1	TGTGCCAGCAGCGTCTCCAGGAACACTGAAGCTTTCTTT	CASSVSRNTEAFF
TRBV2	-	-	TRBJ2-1	TGTGCCAGCAGTGAACGGGATGAGCAGTTCTTC	CASSERDEQFF
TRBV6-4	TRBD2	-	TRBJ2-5	TGTGCCAGCAGTGCCACCCGGGGGGGGCGAGAGACCCAGTACTTC	CASSATRGGRETQYF
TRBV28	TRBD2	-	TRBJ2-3	TGTGCCAGCAGTTTGGGCGTAGCGGGATTATCAGATACGCAGTATTTT	CASSLGVAGLSDTQYF
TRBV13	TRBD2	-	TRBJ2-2	TGTGCCAGCAGCTGGACTAGCGGGAGGGGCACCGGGGAGCTGTTTTTT	CASSWTSGRGTGELFF
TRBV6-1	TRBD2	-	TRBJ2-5	TGTGCCAGCAGTGAAGGGAACAGCGGCTCGGGACTAGCCTTCCAAGAGACCCAGTACTTC	CASSEGNSGSGLAFQETQYF
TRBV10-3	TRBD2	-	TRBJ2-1	TGTGCCATCGTCGGCCAAGCGGGGGCCTCCTACAATGAGCAGTTCTTC	CAIVGQAGASYNEQFF
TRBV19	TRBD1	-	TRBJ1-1	TGTGCCAGTAGTATACAGGGGGCTGGGACTGAAGCTTTCTTT	CASSIQGAGTEAFF
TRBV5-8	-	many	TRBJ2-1	TGTGCCAGCAGCTTGGTCCGGGATTCCTACAATGAGCAGTTCTTC	CASSLVRDSYNEQFF